This paragraph reports one T cell receptor (beta chain). Other DNA variants within this sample encode the same CDR3. The assay was immunoSEQ multiplex PCR, and TCRdb's table has in-frame clones only and misses some. The top ten hold around 2% of the sample, which has 150,000 to 200,000 clones, 80% to 95% seen once. This record belongs to a study of control samples from healthy donors and cancer patients. V dropped 4 bases and J dropped 1; count of bases not matched to a gene: 0. Germline CDR1 and CDR2: SNHLY and FYNNEI. The CDR3 contains 13 residues. This chain links TRBV2 with TRBJ1-1; TRBD1 matches 7 bases. This sequence originates from a woman between 40 and 55 years old in good health. The sequenced sample consisted of blood. The CDR3 DNA reads TGTGCCAGCAGTGGACAGGGGAACACTGAAGCTTTCTTT. Translating gives CASSGQGNTEAFF.